Listed here is a single TCR beta chain. The target antigen is unknown. The germline V gene encodes CDR1 LGHNA and CDR2 YSLEER. V shed 0 bases and J shed 2 bases, with 12 bases lying between them. The CDR3 loop spans 16 amino acids. These data originate in a study of human versus mouse CDR3 diversity and MHC coevolution. About the study: The immunoSEQ assay reportedly detects one in 200,000 T cells. Valid reads per sample ranged from roughly 5.5 x 10^6 to 1.6 x 10^7.

Whole-study findings and limits: Among all groups, most of the three human donors showed least clonal inequality. Mice had fewer CDR3 deletions and insertions than humans on average.

Profiling relied on immunoSEQ multiplex PCR, and the TCRdb table lists in-frame clones only, not all of them. The table has some 82,000 clones, approximately 92% seen once. This TCR was recovered from a person aged 30-69 years in good health. The sample was naive CD4+ T cells from blood. Subset reported: CD45RO-negative CD62L-positive naive CD4 T cells. V usage is TRBV4-3 and J usage is TRBJ2-3, with D possibly TRBD2 on 5 matching bases. The CDR3 protein is CASSQDLSAATDTQYF. DNA for the CDR3: TGCGCCAGCAGCCAAGATCTTAGCGCTGCCACAGATACGCAGTATTTT.